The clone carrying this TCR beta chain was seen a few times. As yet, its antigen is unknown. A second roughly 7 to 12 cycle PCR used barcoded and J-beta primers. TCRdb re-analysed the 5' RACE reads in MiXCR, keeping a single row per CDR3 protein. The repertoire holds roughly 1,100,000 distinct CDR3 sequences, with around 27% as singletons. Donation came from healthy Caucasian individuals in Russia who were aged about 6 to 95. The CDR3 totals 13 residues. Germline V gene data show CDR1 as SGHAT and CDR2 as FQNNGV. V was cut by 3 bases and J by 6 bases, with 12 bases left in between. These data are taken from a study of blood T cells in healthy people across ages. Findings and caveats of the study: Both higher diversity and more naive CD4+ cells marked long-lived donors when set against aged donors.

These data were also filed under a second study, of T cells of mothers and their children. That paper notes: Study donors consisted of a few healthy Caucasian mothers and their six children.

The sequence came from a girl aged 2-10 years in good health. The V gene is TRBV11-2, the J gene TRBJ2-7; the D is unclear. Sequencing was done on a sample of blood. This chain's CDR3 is CASSFRGWGEQYF. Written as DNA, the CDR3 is TGTGCCAGCAGCTTCCGCGGTTGGGGCGAGCAGTACTTC.